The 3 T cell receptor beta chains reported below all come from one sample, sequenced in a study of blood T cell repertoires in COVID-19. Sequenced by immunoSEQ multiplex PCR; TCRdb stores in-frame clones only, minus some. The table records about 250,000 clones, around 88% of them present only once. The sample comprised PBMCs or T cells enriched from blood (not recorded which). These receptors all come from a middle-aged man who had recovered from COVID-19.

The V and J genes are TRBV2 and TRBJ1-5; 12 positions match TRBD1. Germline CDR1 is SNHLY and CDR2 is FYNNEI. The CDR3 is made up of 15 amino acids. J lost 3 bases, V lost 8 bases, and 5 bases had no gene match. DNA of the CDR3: TGTGCCAGCCGGGGGACAGGGGGCAACAATCAGCCCCAGCATTTT. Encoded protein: CASRGTGGNNQPQHF.

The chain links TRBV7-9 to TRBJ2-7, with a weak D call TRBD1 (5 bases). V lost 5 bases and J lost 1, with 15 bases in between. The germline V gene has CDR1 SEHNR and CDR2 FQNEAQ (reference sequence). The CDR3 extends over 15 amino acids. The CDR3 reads CASSPHPDSSYEQYF. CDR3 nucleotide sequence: TGTGCCAGCAGCCCTCATCCCGACAGTTCCTACGAGCAGTACTTC.

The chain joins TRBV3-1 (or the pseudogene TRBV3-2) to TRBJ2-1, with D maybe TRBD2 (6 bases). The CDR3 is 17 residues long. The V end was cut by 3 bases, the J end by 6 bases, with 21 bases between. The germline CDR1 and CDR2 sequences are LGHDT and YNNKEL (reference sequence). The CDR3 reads CASSHTSSGLQGNEQFF. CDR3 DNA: TGTGCCAGCAGCCATACCTCTTCGGGACTCCAGGGCAATGAGCAGTTCTTC.